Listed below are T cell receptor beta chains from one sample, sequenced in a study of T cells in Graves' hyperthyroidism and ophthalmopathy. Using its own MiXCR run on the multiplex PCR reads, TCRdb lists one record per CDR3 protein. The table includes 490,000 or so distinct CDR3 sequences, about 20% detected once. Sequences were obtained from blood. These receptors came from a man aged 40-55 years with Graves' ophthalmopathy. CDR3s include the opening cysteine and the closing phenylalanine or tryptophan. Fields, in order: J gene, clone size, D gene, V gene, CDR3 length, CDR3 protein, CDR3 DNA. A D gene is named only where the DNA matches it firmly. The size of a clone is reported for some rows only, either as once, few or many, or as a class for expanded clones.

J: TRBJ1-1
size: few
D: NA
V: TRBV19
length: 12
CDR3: CASAWGGTEAFF
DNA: TGTGCCAGCGCGTGGGGGGGCACTGAAGCTTTCTTT

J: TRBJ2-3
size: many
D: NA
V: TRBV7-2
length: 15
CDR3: CASSVPGASTDTQYF
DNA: TGTGCCAGCAGCGTCCCGGGAGCAAGCACAGATACGCAGTATTTT

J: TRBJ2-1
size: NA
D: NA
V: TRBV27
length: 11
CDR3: CASSQGPEQFF
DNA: TGTGCCAGCAGCCAAGGACCCGAGCAGTTCTTC

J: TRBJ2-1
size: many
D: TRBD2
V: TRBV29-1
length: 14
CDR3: CSVAASGRVSEQFF
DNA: TGCAGCGTTGCGGCTAGCGGGAGGGTTAGTGAGCAGTTCTTC

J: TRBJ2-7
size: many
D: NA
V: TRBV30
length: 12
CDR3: CAWKLTSYEQYF
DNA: TGTGCCTGGAAACTTACCTCCTACGAGCAGTACTTC

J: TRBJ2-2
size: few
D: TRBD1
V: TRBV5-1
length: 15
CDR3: CASSWDRGVPGELFF
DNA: TGCGCCAGCAGCTGGGACAGGGGAGTCCCCGGGGAGCTGTTTTTT

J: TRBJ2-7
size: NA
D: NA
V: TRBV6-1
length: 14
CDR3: CASRSRDTSYEQYF
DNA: TGTGCCAGCAGAAGCCGGGACACCTCCTACGAGCAGTACTTC

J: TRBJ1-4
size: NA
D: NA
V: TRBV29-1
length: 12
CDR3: CSVTGGGEKLFF
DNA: TGCAGCGTTACAGGCGGCGGAGAAAAACTGTTTTTT

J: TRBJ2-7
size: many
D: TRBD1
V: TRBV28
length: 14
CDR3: CASSLGTGRREQYF
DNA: TGTGCCAGCAGCCTAGGGACAGGCCGGCGTGAGCAGTACTTC

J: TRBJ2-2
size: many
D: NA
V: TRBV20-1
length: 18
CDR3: CSARVLQGSQINTGELFF
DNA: TGCAGTGCTAGAGTTCTTCAGGGGTCCCAGATTAACACCGGGGAGCTGTTTTTT

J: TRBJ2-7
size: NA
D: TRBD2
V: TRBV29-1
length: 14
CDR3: CSVEMLAGGYEQYF
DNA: TGCAGCGTTGAAATGCTAGCGGGAGGCTACGAGCAGTACTTC

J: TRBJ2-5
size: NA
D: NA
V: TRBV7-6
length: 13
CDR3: CASSLAIGETQYF
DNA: TGTGCCAGCAGCTTAGCGATAGGGGAGACCCAGTACTTC

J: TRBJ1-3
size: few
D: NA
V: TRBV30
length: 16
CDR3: CAWAGGPQGSGNTIYF
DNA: TGTGCCTGGGCCGGGGGCCCCCAGGGTTCTGGAAACACCATATATTTT

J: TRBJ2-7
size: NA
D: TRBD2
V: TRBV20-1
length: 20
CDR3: CSAHHKDLAGGLGVSYEQYF
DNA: TGCAGTGCTCATCATAAAGACTTAGCGGGAGGCTTGGGGGTCTCCTACGAGCAGTACTTC

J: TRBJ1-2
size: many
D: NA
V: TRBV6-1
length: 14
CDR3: CASTYGPGKNGYTF
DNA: TGTGCCAGCACCTACGGGCCTGGAAAGAATGGCTACACCTTC

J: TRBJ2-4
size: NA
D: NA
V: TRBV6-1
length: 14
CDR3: CASSEGRGKNIQYF
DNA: TGTGCCAGCAGTGAGGGTAGGGGCAAAAACATTCAGTACTTC

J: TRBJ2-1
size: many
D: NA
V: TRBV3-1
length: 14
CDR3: CASSQPGLYNEQFF
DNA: TGTGCCAGCAGCCAACCGGGACTCTACAATGAGCAGTTCTTC

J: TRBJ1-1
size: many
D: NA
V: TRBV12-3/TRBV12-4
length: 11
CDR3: CASSLSGEAFF
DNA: TGTGCCAGCAGCCTCTCAGGTGAAGCTTTCTTT

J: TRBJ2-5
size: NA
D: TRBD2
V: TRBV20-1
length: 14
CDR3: CSASKAGGQETQYF
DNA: TGCAGTGCTAGTAAAGCGGGGGGACAAGAGACCCAGTACTTC

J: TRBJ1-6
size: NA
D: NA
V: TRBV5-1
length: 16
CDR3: CASSLEAGAVGSPLHF
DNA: TGCGCCAGCAGCTTGGAGGCGGGGGCTGTTGGTTCACCCCTCCACTTT

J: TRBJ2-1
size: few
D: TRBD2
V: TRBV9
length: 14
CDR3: CATHRTSGDNEQFF
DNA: TGTGCCACCCACAGGACTAGCGGGGACAATGAGCAGTTCTTC

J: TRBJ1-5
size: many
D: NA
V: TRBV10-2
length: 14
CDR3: CASGGRGRRQPQHF
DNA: TGCGCCAGCGGTGGACGGGGCCGGAGGCAGCCCCAGCATTTT

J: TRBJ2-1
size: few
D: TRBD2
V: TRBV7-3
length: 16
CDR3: CASSTGTSGPFNEQFF
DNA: TGTGCCAGCAGCACCGGGACTAGCGGTCCTTTCAATGAGCAGTTCTTC

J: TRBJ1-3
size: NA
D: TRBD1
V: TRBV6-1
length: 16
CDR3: CASTGQGIPSGNTIYF
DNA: TGTGCCAGCACCGGACAGGGCATACCCTCTGGAAACACCATATATTTT

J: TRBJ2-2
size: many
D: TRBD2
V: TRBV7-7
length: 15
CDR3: CASGPSGGNTGELFF
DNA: TGTGCTAGCGGACCCAGCGGGGGAAACACCGGGGAGCTGTTTTTT

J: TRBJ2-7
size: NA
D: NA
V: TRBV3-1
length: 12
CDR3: CASRGPTYEQYF
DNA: TGTGCCAGCAGAGGTCCCACCTACGAGCAGTACTTC

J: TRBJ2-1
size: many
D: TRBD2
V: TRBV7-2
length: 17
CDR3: CASSRTSGRAWDNEQFF
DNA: TGTGCCAGCAGCAGGACTAGCGGGAGGGCCTGGGACAATGAGCAGTTCTTC

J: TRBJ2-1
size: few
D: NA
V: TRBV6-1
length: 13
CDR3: CASSEVGYNEQFF
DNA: TGTGCCAGCAGTGAAGTAGGGTACAATGAGCAGTTCTTC

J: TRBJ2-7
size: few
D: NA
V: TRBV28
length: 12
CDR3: CASSLKVDWQYF
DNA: TGTGCCAGCAGTTTAAAGGTTGATTGGCAGTACTTC

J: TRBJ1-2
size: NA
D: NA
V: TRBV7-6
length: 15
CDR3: CASSPEQGLAGGYTF
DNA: TGTGCCAGCAGCCCCGAACAAGGTCTCGCTGGGGGCTACACCTTC

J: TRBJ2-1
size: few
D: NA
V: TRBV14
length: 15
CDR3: CASSHYTGVYNEQFF
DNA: TGTGCCAGCAGCCACTATACGGGTGTGTACAATGAGCAGTTCTTC

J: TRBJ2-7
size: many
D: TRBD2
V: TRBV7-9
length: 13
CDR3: CASSRGTTPEQYF
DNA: TGTGCCAGCAGCCGCGGGACTACCCCGGAGCAGTACTTC

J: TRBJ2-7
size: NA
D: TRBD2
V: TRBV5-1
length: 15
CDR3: CASSIGLAGSYEQYF
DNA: TGCGCCAGCAGCATAGGACTAGCGGGCTCCTACGAGCAGTACTTC

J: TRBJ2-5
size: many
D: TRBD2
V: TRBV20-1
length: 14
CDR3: CSAPPLAGEETQYF
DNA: TGCAGTGCACCTCCCCTTGCGGGGGAAGAGACCCAGTACTTC

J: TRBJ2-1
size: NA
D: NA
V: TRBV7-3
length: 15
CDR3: CASSLRWGTLNEQFF
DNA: TGTGCCAGCAGCTTAAGATGGGGGACTCTCAATGAGCAGTTCTTC

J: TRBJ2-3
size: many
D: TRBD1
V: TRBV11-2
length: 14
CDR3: CASYRQGSTDTQYF
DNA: TGTGCCAGCTACAGACAGGGGAGCACAGATACGCAGTATTTT

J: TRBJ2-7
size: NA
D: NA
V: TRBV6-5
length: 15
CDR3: CASSYSWRSTYEQYF
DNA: TGTGCCAGCAGTTACTCCTGGCGTAGCACCTACGAGCAGTACTTC

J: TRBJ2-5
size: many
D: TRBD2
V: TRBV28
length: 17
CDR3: CASSSGLAGGVRETQYF
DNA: TGTGCCAGCAGTTCGGGACTAGCGGGAGGGGTTCGAGAGACCCAGTACTTC

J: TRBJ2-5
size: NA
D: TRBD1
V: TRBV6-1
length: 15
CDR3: CASSEAVRGRETQYF
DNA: TGTGCCAGCAGTGAAGCGGTCAGGGGGCGAGAGACCCAGTACTTC

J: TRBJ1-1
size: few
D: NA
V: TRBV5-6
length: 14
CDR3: CASTSANMNTEAFF
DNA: TGTGCCAGCACCTCAGCAAATATGAACACTGAAGCTTTCTTT

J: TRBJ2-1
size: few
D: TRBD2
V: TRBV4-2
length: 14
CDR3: CASTRTSAYNEQFF
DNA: TGTGCCAGCACCCGGACTAGCGCCTACAATGAGCAGTTCTTC

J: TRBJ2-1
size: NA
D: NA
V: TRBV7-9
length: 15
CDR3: CASSFSGVTYNEQFF
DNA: TGTGCCAGCAGCTTTTCGGGAGTCACCTACAATGAGCAGTTCTTC

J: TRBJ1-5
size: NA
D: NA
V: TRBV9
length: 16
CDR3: CASSVVGRENNQPQHF
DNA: TGTGCCAGCAGCGTAGTAGGGCGAGAGAATAATCAGCCCCAGCATTTT

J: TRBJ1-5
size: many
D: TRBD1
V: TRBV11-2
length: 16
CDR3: CASSSMDRSSNQPQHF
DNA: TGTGCCAGCAGCTCTATGGACAGGAGTAGCAATCAGCCCCAGCATTTT

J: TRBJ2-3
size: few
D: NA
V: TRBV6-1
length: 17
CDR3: CASSEEPPGVNTDTQYF
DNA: TGTGCCAGCAGTGAAGAACCACCGGGAGTCAACACAGATACGCAGTATTTT

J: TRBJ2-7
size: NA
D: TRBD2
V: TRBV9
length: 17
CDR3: CASSLSTHQLAPQEQYF
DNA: TGTGCCAGCAGCCTTTCAACCCACCAACTAGCGCCCCAAGAGCAGTACTTC

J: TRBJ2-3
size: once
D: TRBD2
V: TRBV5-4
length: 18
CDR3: CASSFAGTSGRWADTQYF
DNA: TGTGCCAGCAGCTTCGCCGGGACTAGCGGAAGGTGGGCAGATACGCAGTATTTT